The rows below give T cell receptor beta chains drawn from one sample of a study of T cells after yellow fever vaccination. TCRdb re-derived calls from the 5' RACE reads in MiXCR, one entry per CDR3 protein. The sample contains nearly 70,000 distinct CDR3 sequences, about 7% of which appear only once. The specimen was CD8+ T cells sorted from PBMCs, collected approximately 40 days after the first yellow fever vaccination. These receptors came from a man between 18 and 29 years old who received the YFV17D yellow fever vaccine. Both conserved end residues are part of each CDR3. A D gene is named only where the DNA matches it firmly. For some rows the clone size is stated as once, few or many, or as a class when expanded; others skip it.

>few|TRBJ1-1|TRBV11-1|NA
TGTGCCAGCAGCTCGGCCATCGGTGCGGGCTGGAGCACTGAAGCTTTCTTT
CASSSAIGAGWSTEAFF
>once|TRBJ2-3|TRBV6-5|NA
TGTGCCAGCAGTTTTACGCAGGGGTTCACCACAGATACGCAGTATTTT
CASSFTQGFTTDTQYF
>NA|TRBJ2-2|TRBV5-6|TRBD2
TGTGCCAGCAGCACCCCAGCGGGGGCCCGGGCCGGGGAGCTGTTTTTT
CASSTPAGARAGELFF
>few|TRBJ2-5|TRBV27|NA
TGTGCCAGCAGTTCCCCCGACTGGGGCCAAGAGACCCAGTACTTC
CASSSPDWGQETQYF
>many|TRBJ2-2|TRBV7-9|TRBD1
TGTGCCAGCAGCCGACAGGGGACCGGGGAGCTGTTTTTT
CASSRQGTGELFF
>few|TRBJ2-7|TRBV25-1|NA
TGTGCCAGCAGTGAATTTCGGGCCGGCGAGCAGTACTTC
CASSEFRAGEQYF
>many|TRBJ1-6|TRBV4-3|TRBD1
TGCGCCAGCAGCCAAGATTCGGGCAGGGGGCCCGAGTTAGGTCATTCACCCCTCCACTTT
CASSQDSGRGPELGHSPLHF
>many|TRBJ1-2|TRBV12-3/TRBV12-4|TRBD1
TGTGCCAGCAGTCTAGGGACAGGGGGCAATGGCTACACCTTC
CASSLGTGGNGYTF
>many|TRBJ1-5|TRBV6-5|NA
TGTGCCAGCAGTTCGAATAGCAATCAGCCCCAGCATTTT
CASSSNSNQPQHF
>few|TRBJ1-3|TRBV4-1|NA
TGCGCCAGCAGCCAAGTTGATTGGGGGTCCTCTGGAAACACCATATATTTT
CASSQVDWGSSGNTIYF
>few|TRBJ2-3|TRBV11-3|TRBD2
TGTGCCAGCAGCCCGGGGGACTACTCCACAGATACGCAGTATTTT
CASSPGDYSTDTQYF
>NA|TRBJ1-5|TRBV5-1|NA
TGCGCCAGCAGCCCATTGGGGGTCGGGACCCAGCATTTT
CASSPLGVGTQHF
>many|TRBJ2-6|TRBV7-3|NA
TGTGCCAGCAGCCTTAATCACCGTTCTGGGGCCAACGTCCTGACTTTC
CASSLNHRSGANVLTF
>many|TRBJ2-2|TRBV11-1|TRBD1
TGTGCCAGCAGCGCGGACAGGGGCACCGGGGAGCTGTTTTTT
CASSADRGTGELFF
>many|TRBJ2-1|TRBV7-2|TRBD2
TGTGCCAGCAGCCTGGGAGCGGGGACTTACAATGAGCAGTTCTTC
CASSLGAGTYNEQFF
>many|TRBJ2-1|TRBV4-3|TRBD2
TGCGCCAGCAGCCTTGGACTAGCGCCTTACAATGAGCAGTTCTTC
CASSLGLAPYNEQFF
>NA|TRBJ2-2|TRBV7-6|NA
TGTGCCAGCAGCTTATCCGGGGGTACGGGGCCCGGGGAGCTGTTTTTT
CASSLSGGTGPGELFF
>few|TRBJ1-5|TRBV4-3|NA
TGCGCCAGCAGCTTAGGACTACAGAGGTTTGACAATCAGCCCCAGCATTTT
CASSLGLQRFDNQPQHF
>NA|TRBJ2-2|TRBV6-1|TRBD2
TGTGCCAGCAGCCGAGCGGGGGGGCAGGCCGGGGAGCTGTTTTTT
CASSRAGGQAGELFF
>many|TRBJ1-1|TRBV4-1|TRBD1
TGCGCCAGCAGCCAAGCCCCAGGGGGCAGTACTGAAGCTTTCTTT
CASSQAPGGSTEAFF
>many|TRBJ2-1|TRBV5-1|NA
TGCGCCAGCAGCTTGGCCGGGACGCCGAATGAGCAGTTCTTC
CASSLAGTPNEQFF
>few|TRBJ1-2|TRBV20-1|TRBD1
TGCAGTGCTAACCGGGACAGCGAGTATGGCTACACCTTC
CSANRDSEYGYTF
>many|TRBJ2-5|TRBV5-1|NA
TGCGCCAGCAGCTTGGAAGAGACCCAGTACTTC
CASSLEETQYF
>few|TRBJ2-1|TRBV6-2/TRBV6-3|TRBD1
TGTGCCAGCGGCCATCGGACAGGGGCCTACAATGAGCAGTTCTTC
CASGHRTGAYNEQFF
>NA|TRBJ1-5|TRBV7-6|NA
TGTGCCAGCAGCGAATGGGCGGGTGAGGCTCAGCCCCAGCATTTT
CASSEWAGEAQPQHF
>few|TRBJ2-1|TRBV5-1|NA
TGCGCCAGCAGCCATACTAGCTTTAGTGAGCAGTTCTTC
CASSHTSFSEQFF
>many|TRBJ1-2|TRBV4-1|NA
TGCGCCAGCAGCCAAGTGGGGAGGCAGGCGGATGGCTACACCTTC
CASSQVGRQADGYTF
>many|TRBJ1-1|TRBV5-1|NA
TGCGCCAGCAGCTTGGTGGGCCCGCCGGGCACTGAAGCTTTCTTT
CASSLVGPPGTEAFF
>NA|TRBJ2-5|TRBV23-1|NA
TGCGCCAGCAGTCAATCCGGTGGGGCCGCAGACCGAGGGCAAGAGACCCAGTACTTC
CASSQSGGAADRGQETQYF
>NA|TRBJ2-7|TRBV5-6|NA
TGTGCCAGCAGCTCCAACTCCTACGAGCAGTACTTC
CASSSNSYEQYF
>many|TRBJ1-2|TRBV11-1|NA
TGTGCCAGCAGCTTGGGCAGCGGGGGCTACACCTTC
CASSLGSGGYTF
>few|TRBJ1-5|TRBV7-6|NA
TGTGCCAGCAGCCCCGGACCCAACAGGGTTTATAGCAATCAGCCCCAGCATTTT
CASSPGPNRVYSNQPQHF
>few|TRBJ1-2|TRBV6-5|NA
TGTGCCAGCAGCTACGCCAGGGGCTCGGGCTACACCTTC
CASSYARGSGYTF
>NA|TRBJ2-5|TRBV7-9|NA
TGTGCCAGCAGCCCGGGATCCCAAGAGACCCAGTACTTC
CASSPGSQETQYF
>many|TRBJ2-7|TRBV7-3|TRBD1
TGTGCCAGCAGCTCCGTCCCGGGACAGGGTTGGGGCTTC
CASSSVPGQGWGF
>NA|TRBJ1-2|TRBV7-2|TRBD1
TGTGCCAGCAGCTGGACAGGTGGGGGCTACACCTTC
CASSWTGGGYTF
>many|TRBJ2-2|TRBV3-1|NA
TGTGCCAGCAGCCACGGGGACTCCAACACCGGGGAGCTGTTTTTT
CASSHGDSNTGELFF
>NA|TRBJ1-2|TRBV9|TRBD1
TGTGCCAGCAGCGCGGGGACAGCCAACTATGGCTACACCTTC
CASSAGTANYGYTF
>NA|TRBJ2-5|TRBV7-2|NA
TGTGCCAGCAGCTTAGTCCTAGGTTCGGGGGAGACCCAGTACTTC
CASSLVLGSGETQYF
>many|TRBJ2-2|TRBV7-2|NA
TGTGCCAGCAGCTTTCAGCCGGCCGCGACCGGGGAGCTGTTTTTT
CASSFQPAATGELFF
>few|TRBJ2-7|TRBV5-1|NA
TGCGCCAGCAGCTTGACGGGGGCCAACTCCTACGAGCAGTACTTC
CASSLTGANSYEQYF